A single sample is the source of the 4 T cell receptor beta chains below, sequenced in a study of shared clonotypes between healthy human individuals. Produced via immunoSEQ multiplex PCR; TCRdb's table is partial and in-frame only. The table records approximately 1,500,000 clones, 95% to 99% of them present only once. Source material: naive CD4+ T cells sorted from blood. The subset denotes: CD45RA+ positively selected. The receptors here all came from a man younger than 40 in good health.

The chain joins TRBV7-2 to TRBJ2-5; D gene uncertain. This CDR3 has 14 residues. V was shortened by 1 base and J by 5 bases, with 11 bases between the two germline ends. The germline V gene has CDR1 SGHTA and CDR2 FQGNSA. Here the CDR3 reads CASSLDARPETQYF. In DNA, the CDR3 is TGTGCCAGCAGCTTAGACGCGCGTCCGGAGACCCAGTACTTC.

This chain uses TRBV27 with TRBJ1-4, with D possibly being TRBD1 (5 bases). CDR1 MNHEY and CDR2 SMNVEV come from the germline V gene (reference sequence). Trimming pared 2 bases from V and 7 bases from J, leaving 11 bases between. The CDR3 contains 14 residues. The CDR3 sequence is CASSLGGRGEKLFF. Written as DNA, the CDR3 is TGTGCCAGCAGTTTAGGGGGACGGGGTGAAAAACTGTTTTTT.

This clone has only one observation. This sequence joins TRBV9 and TRBJ2-1; D perhaps matches TRBD2 (5 bases). Germline loops: CDR1 SGDLS, CDR2 YYNGEE. V dropped 2 bases and J dropped 4 bases, with 16 bases sitting between them. The CDR3 has 16 amino acids. Written as DNA, the CDR3 is TGTGCCAGCAGCGTTCAGGACTTGGCGGCGTACAATGAGCAGTTCTTC. Translation: CASSVQDLAAYNEQFF.

Points on this clone: The sample contains more than one DNA sequence encoding this CDR3. This sequence joins TRBV6-5 and TRBJ1-1; tentative D call: TRBD1 (6 bases). The V end was cut by 0 bases, the J end by 0 bases, with 8 bases between. Germline CDR1 reads MNHEY; CDR2 reads SVGAGI. This CDR3 spans 15 amino acids. CDR3 sequence reads: CASSYSGGVNTEAFF. For the CDR3, the DNA is TGTGCCAGCAGTTACTCGGGGGGCGTGAACACTGAAGCTTTCTTT.